This TCR beta chain was observed in a study of regulatory T cells in long-lasting Graves disease. Overall study results and limits: Favored gene segments in persistent disease were TRBV28, TRBJ1-2 and TRBJ2-5. A greater number of public clonotypes (more than 2,500) was shared by persistent patients than by new patients (just over 950). Accuracy may have suffered from the small sample size.

Specified time point: persistent/refractory GD, antithyroid drugs over 5 years with positive TRAb. Extracted RNA from PBMCs served as the source of the TCR library. Worth noting for this clonotype: Its antigen is not identified.

Sequencing libraries for TCR beta were prepared with iRepertoire HTBI primers and Arm-PCR of CDR3 regions. One entry per CDR3 protein, called by TCRdb with MiXCR from the multiplex PCR reads. The sample holds a few hundred thousand distinct CDR3 sequences, roughly a quarter seen once. This CDR3 comprises 13 residues. In germline, CDR1 is SGHAT, CDR2 FQDESV (reference sequence). The trim removed 1 base at V and 10 bases at J, leaving 4 bases unmatched. The sequence was obtained from a female donor with Graves disease. This chain links TRBV11-1 with TRBJ2-1; 7 nucleotides agree with TRBD1. The specimen comprised peripheral blood mononuclear cells (PBMCs), sampled when the disease was refractory, from a patient treated with antithyroid drugs. CDR3 coding DNA: TGTGCCAGCAGCTTAGAACGGGGACAGGAGCAGTTCTTC. This codes for CASSLERGQEQFF.